These T cell receptor beta chains were read from a single sample in a study of CD8+ T cells in alopecia areata. Profiling relied on immunoSEQ multiplex PCR, and the TCRdb table lists in-frame clones only, not all of them. The sample lists about 200,000 clones; about 53% were seen once. Sample: CD4+ T cells sorted from blood, taken at week 0. The receptors stem from a human donor with alopecia areata. Each CDR3 is given with its conserved first and last residue. A D gene is named only where the DNA matches it firmly. Clone size is given for some rows only: seen once, a few or many times, or a class if the clone is expanded.

cdr3_aa: CSADTGVLNTEAFF
cdr3_nt: TGCAGCGCTGATACCGGGGTGCTGAACACTGAAGCTTTCTTT
j_call: TRBJ1-1
d_call: NA
clone_size: NA
v_call: TRBV29-1

cdr3_aa: CASRLAGRDNSPLHF
cdr3_nt: TGTGCCAGCAGGCTGGCCGGGAGGGATAATTCACCCCTCCACTTT
j_call: TRBJ1-6
d_call: NA
clone_size: NA
v_call: TRBV25-1

cdr3_aa: CASSSPGTGVSEAFF
cdr3_nt: TGTGCCAGCAGTTCCCCCGGGACAGGGGTTTCTGAAGCTTTCTTT
j_call: TRBJ1-1
d_call: TRBD1
clone_size: few
v_call: TRBV27

cdr3_aa: CAWRIAGPPYNEQFF
cdr3_nt: TGTGCCTGGAGGATAGCGGGGCCCCCCTACAATGAGCAGTTCTTC
j_call: TRBJ2-1
d_call: TRBD2
clone_size: NA
v_call: TRBV30

cdr3_aa: CASSTGLPGDYGYTF
cdr3_nt: TGTGCCAGCAGTACGGGACTCCCCGGAGATTATGGCTACACCTTC
j_call: TRBJ1-2
d_call: NA
clone_size: NA
v_call: TRBV6-5

cdr3_aa: CASSQAYEQYF
cdr3_nt: TGTGCCAGCAGCCAGGCATACGAGCAGTACTTC
j_call: TRBJ2-7
d_call: NA
clone_size: once
v_call: TRBV6-5

cdr3_aa: CASSLAGESSYNEQFF
cdr3_nt: TGTGCCAGCAGCTTGGCCGGAGAGAGCTCCTACAATGAGCAGTTCTTC
j_call: TRBJ2-1
d_call: NA
clone_size: NA
v_call: TRBV5-6

cdr3_aa: CATLRGDRFSSGANVLTF
cdr3_nt: TGTGCCACCCTAAGAGGGGACAGGTTTTCCTCTGGGGCCAACGTCCTGACTTTC
j_call: TRBJ2-6
d_call: TRBD1
clone_size: once
v_call: TRBV19

cdr3_aa: CAWRRGRGEQYF
cdr3_nt: TGTGCCTGGCGTAGGGGCCGCGGCGAGCAGTACTTC
j_call: TRBJ2-7
d_call: NA
clone_size: NA
v_call: TRBV30

cdr3_aa: CASERGTYEQYF
cdr3_nt: TGTGCCAGCGAGAGGGGGACCTACGAGCAGTACTTC
j_call: TRBJ2-7
d_call: NA
clone_size: NA
v_call: TRBV25-1

cdr3_aa: CASSGRLVQETQYF
cdr3_nt: TGTGCCAGCAGCGGTCGACTAGTGCAAGAGACCCAGTACTTC
j_call: TRBJ2-5
d_call: NA
clone_size: NA
v_call: TRBV7-2

cdr3_aa: CASSLDSEQYF
cdr3_nt: TGCGCCAGCAGCTTGGACTCGGAGCAGTACTTC
j_call: TRBJ2-7
d_call: NA
clone_size: NA
v_call: TRBV5-1

cdr3_aa: CASKTPGSGANVLTF
cdr3_nt: TGTGCCAGCAAAACCCCCGGCTCTGGGGCCAACGTCCTGACTTTC
j_call: TRBJ2-6
d_call: NA
clone_size: NA
v_call: TRBV2

cdr3_aa: CASSLADRETQYF
cdr3_nt: TGTGCCAGCAGCTTAGCGGACCGGGAGACCCAGTACTTC
j_call: TRBJ2-5
d_call: NA
clone_size: NA
v_call: TRBV7-9

cdr3_aa: CAWKLAETQYF
cdr3_nt: TGTGCCTGGAAACTAGCCGAGACCCAGTACTTC
j_call: TRBJ2-5
d_call: NA
clone_size: few
v_call: TRBV30

cdr3_aa: CASSYSGSYNEQFF
cdr3_nt: TGTGCCAGCAGTTATAGCGGCTCCTACAATGAGCAGTTCTTC
j_call: TRBJ2-1
d_call: NA
clone_size: NA
v_call: TRBV27

cdr3_aa: CASSTGENEQFF
cdr3_nt: TGCGCCAGCAGCACAGGGGAGAATGAGCAGTTCTTC
j_call: TRBJ2-1
d_call: TRBD1
clone_size: NA
v_call: TRBV5-1

cdr3_aa: CASRSTNYGYTF
cdr3_nt: TGTGCCAGCAGAAGCACTAACTATGGCTACACCTTC
j_call: TRBJ1-2
d_call: NA
clone_size: NA
v_call: TRBV11-2

cdr3_aa: CAWSDRGRGNYGYTF
cdr3_nt: TGTGCCTGGAGCGACCGGGGACGGGGCAACTATGGCTACACCTTC
j_call: TRBJ1-2
d_call: NA
clone_size: few
v_call: TRBV30

cdr3_aa: CSVRQGNGYTF
cdr3_nt: TGCAGCGTGAGGCAGGGGAATGGCTACACCTTC
j_call: TRBJ1-2
d_call: NA
clone_size: NA
v_call: TRBV29-1

cdr3_aa: CASSRTGGRSPLHF
cdr3_nt: TGTGCCAGCAGTCGGACAGGGGGCCGTTCACCCCTCCACTTT
j_call: TRBJ1-6
d_call: TRBD1
clone_size: NA
v_call: TRBV6-5

cdr3_aa: CASSTTGTGTFHEQYF
cdr3_nt: TGTGCCAGTAGTACTACCGGGACCGGGACGTTTCACGAGCAGTACTTC
j_call: TRBJ2-7
d_call: NA
clone_size: NA
v_call: TRBV19

cdr3_aa: CSVGAHLRDRAGGYTF
cdr3_nt: TGCAGCGTTGGTGCTCACCTCCGGGACAGGGCCGGTGGCTACACCTTC
j_call: TRBJ1-2
d_call: TRBD1
clone_size: NA
v_call: TRBV29-1

cdr3_aa: CSAQGANYGYTF
cdr3_nt: TGCAGCGCGCAGGGGGCTAACTATGGCTACACCTTC
j_call: TRBJ1-2
d_call: TRBD1
clone_size: NA
v_call: TRBV29-1

cdr3_aa: CAWSPTGGSTDTQYF
cdr3_nt: TGTGCCTGGAGTCCGACAGGGGGGAGCACAGATACGCAGTATTTT
j_call: TRBJ2-3
d_call: TRBD1
clone_size: NA
v_call: TRBV30

cdr3_aa: CASSFNTEAFF
cdr3_nt: TGTGCCAGCAGCTTTAACACTGAAGCTTTCTTT
j_call: TRBJ1-1
d_call: NA
clone_size: NA
v_call: TRBV5-4

cdr3_aa: CASSRDRNTEAFF
cdr3_nt: TGTGCCAGTAGCCGGGACAGGAACACTGAAGCTTTCTTT
j_call: TRBJ1-1
d_call: TRBD1
clone_size: NA
v_call: TRBV19

cdr3_aa: CASSVGSSFQETQYF
cdr3_nt: TGTGCCAGCAGCGTAGGGAGCAGTTTCCAAGAGACCCAGTACTTC
j_call: TRBJ2-5
d_call: NA
clone_size: NA
v_call: TRBV9

cdr3_aa: CAWSQILGDEAFF
cdr3_nt: TGTGCCTGGAGTCAAATACTAGGGGACGAAGCTTTCTTT
j_call: TRBJ1-1
d_call: NA
clone_size: NA
v_call: TRBV30

cdr3_aa: CASSPQAGDTEAFF
cdr3_nt: TGTGCCAGCTCCCCCCAGGCGGGGGACACTGAAGCTTTCTTT
j_call: TRBJ1-1
d_call: NA
clone_size: NA
v_call: TRBV18

cdr3_aa: CASSPRPSTEAFF
cdr3_nt: TGTGCCAGCAGTCCTCGACCGTCGACTGAAGCTTTCTTT
j_call: TRBJ1-1
d_call: NA
clone_size: NA
v_call: TRBV7-3

cdr3_aa: CAWRQGAGNTIYF
cdr3_nt: TGTGCCTGGAGACAGGGAGCTGGAAACACCATATATTTT
j_call: TRBJ1-3
d_call: NA
clone_size: NA
v_call: TRBV30

cdr3_aa: CASTLTTGSNEKLFF
cdr3_nt: TGTGCCAGCACCCTAACTACAGGGTCAAATGAAAAACTGTTTTTT
j_call: TRBJ1-4
d_call: NA
clone_size: once
v_call: TRBV6-5

cdr3_aa: CASSVKGGGNTEAFF
cdr3_nt: TGTGCCAGCAGCGTAAAGGGAGGAGGGAACACTGAAGCTTTCTTT
j_call: TRBJ1-1
d_call: NA
clone_size: NA
v_call: TRBV6-1